A few counts support the clone carrying this TCR beta chain. This sample was taken from a study of blood T cell repertoires in COVID-19. Study-level background: The analysed material was cDNA or gDNA that came from T cells, B-cell-depleted T cells, or PBMCs.

The CDR3 covers 15 residues. V was cut by 3 bases and J by 1 base, with 13 bases left in between. In germline, CDR1 is LGHNA, CDR2 YSLEER. The method was immunoSEQ multiplex PCR; TCRdb's version includes in-frame clones alone and lacks a portion of them. Among 60,000 to 70,000 clones listed, 85% were seen once. Input material: peripheral blood. V gene TRBV4-3 combines with J gene TRBJ2-7; a possible D gene is TRBD1 (6 bases). The TCR was taken from an older man with acute or convalescent COVID-19. The CDR3 reads CASSQAYGQSYEQYF. CDR3 bases: TGCGCCAGCAGCCAGGCCTATGGACAGTCCTACGAGCAGTACTTC.